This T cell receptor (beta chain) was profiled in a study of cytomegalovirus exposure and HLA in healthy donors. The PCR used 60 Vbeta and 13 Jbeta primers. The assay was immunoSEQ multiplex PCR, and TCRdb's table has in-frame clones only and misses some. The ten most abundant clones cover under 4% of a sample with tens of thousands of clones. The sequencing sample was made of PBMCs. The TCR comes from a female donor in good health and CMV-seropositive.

This CDR3 reads CASGLVGVPYEQYF. CDR3 sequence (DNA): TGTGCTAGTGGTTTGGTAGGGGTACCCTACGAGCAGTACTTC. The chain recombines TRBV12-5 with TRBJ2-7; tentatively, D is TRBD1 (5 bases). CDR3 length equals 14 residues. Germline CDR1 is LGHNT and CDR2 is FRNRAP. Trimming took off 0 bases at V and 2 bases at J, with 8 bases between the two ends.